In its sample, the clone carrying this T cell receptor beta chain was seen many times. Its antigen is unknown. Researchers tagged individual cDNA molecules with unique molecular identifiers. TCRdb fed the 5' RACE reads into MiXCR, producing one record per CDR3 protein. Found here are approximately 28,000 distinct CDR3 sequences, roughly 4.5% of them singletons; the top ten hold under 6.5%. Germline V gene sequence: CDR1 MNHEY, CDR2 SVGEGT. Trimming took 2 bases from V and 8 from J, leaving 8 bases between them. The CDR3 is 12 amino acids. The data are from a study of early T cells in non-severe SARS-CoV-2 infection. Study background: Bulk RNA isolated from unsorted whole blood underwent sequencing; chains were not paired. General observations from the study: VDJdb matching favored anti-spike CD8 responses, missing private and CD4 specificities.

This sequence joins TRBV6-2 or TRBV6-3 and TRBJ2-3, with D possibly being TRBD2 (5 bases). This specimen was whole blood, taken at baseline. This TCR came from an adult who was a healthcare worker with PCR-confirmed SARS-CoV-2 infection or an uninfected control (not recorded which). CDR3 residues: CASSYLRATQYF. The DNA of the CDR3 is TGTGCCAGCAGTTACCTGCGGGCTACGCAGTATTTT.